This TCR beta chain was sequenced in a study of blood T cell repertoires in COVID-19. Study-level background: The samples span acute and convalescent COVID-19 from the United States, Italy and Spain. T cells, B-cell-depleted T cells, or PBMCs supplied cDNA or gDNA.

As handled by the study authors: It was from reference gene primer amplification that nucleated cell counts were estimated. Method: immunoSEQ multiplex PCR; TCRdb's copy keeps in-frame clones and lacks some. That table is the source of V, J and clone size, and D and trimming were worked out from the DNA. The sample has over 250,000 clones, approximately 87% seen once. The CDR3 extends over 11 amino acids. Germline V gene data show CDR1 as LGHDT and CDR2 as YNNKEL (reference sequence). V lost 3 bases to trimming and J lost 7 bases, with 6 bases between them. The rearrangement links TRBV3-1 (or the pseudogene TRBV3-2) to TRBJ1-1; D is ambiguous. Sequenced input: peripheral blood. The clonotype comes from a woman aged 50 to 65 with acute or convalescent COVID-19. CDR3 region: CASSQRSEAFF. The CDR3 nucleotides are TGTGCCAGCAGCCAGAGGAGTGAAGCTTTCTTT.